The 10 T cell receptor beta chains below were found in one sample sequenced in a study of T cell changes during pregnancy in multiple sclerosis. Clones were read by immunoSEQ multiplex PCR, and TCRdb kept only the in-frame ones, dropping some. The sample yields 55,000 to 65,000 clones, 90% to 95% seen once. Sample: peripheral blood, taken in the first trimester of pregnancy. Source of these receptors: a female donor with multiple sclerosis, enrolled in a pregnancy study.

CDR3 in amino acids: CSAEGRWGSRGYTF. For the CDR3, the DNA is TGCAGCGCCGAGGGTCGGTGGGGATCTCGGGGCTACACCTTC. The gene calls are TRBV29-1 and TRBJ1-2; D is uncertain. The CDR3 totals 14 residues. Germline lookup yields CDR1 SQVTM and CDR2 ANQGSEA. V lost 7 bases to trimming and J lost 8 bases, with 23 bases between them.

This rearrangement joins TRBV4-3 to TRBJ2-7; 12 bases fit TRBD2. Unmatched junction bases numbered 5, after V lost 4 bases and J lost 1 base. Germline V gene sequence: CDR1 LGHNA, CDR2 YSLEER. The CDR3 has 16 residues. In nucleotides, the CDR3 is TGCGCCAGCAGCCGCTTACTAGCGGGGGGTTCCTACGAGCAGTACTTC. This codes for CASSRLLAGGSYEQYF.

The chain carries TRBV7-2 and TRBJ1-2; D ambiguous. In germline, CDR1 is SGHTA, CDR2 FQGNSA. The CDR3 contains 12 residues. V shed 1 base and J shed 8 bases, with 8 bases lying between them. The CDR3: CASSLVRSGYTF. CDR3 nucleotides: TGTGCCAGCAGCTTAGTAAGAAGCGGCTACACCTTC.

The rearrangement links TRBV28 to TRBJ1-5, with a weak D call TRBD1 (6 bases). The V end lost 7 bases, the J end lost 6 bases, and 16 bases lay between the germline ends. The CDR3 loop spans 14 amino acids. From germline, CDR1 is MDHEN and CDR2 SYDVKM. The CDR3 loop reads CASMNPGGRQPQHF. The CDR3 DNA follows: TGTGCCAGCATGAATCCGGGGGGGCGTCAGCCCCAGCATTTT.

This chain joins TRBV11-2 and TRBJ1-3, with D possibly matching TRBD1 (5 bases). V lost 5 bases to trimming and J lost 2 bases, with 19 bases between them. This CDR3 has 17 residues. Germline-derived CDR1 and CDR2 are SGHAT and FQNNGV. The CDR3 region has the DNA TGTGCCAGCAGCCCCCACGTTGCAGGGAGGACTGGAAACACCATATATTTT. Protein product: CASSPHVAGRTGNTIYF.

The CDR3 protein is CASSRTSGGWEQFF. The CDR3 coding sequence is TGCGCCAGCAGCCGGACTAGCGGGGGGTGGGAGCAGTTCTTC. The chain links TRBV4-3 to TRBJ2-1; TRBD2 aligns across 14 bases. Trimming at V came to 4 bases and at J to 10 bases, leaving 3 bases not matched to a gene. Germline CDR1 and CDR2: LGHNA and YSLEER. The CDR3 totals 14 residues.

The chain is built from TRBV7-2 and TRBJ1-4; TRBD1 might be the D (6 bases). The germline V gene has CDR1 SGHTA and CDR2 FQGNSA. Trimming cost V 3 bases and J 3 bases, with 14 bases left between them. The CDR3 contains 16 residues. In nucleotides, the CDR3 is TGTGCCAGCAGCTTGGGAACAGGGACGGCTAATGAAAAACTGTTTTTT. This gives the protein CASSLGTGTANEKLFF.

The chain has TRBV7-2 and TRBJ2-7; D might be TRBD2 (6 bases). Germline loops: CDR1 SGHTA, CDR2 FQGNSA. There are 13 residues in the CDR3. V lost 3 bases and J lost 3, with 9 bases in between. CDR3 nucleotide sequence: TGTGCCAGCAGCTTGGAGGGAATCTACGAGCAGTACTTC. Its translation is CASSLEGIYEQYF.

This chain connects TRBV12-5 to TRBJ1-1; D is uncertain. Germline CDR1 and CDR2: LGHNT and FRNRAP. The CDR3 spans 16 residues. Trimming took off 0 bases at V and 0 bases at J, with 11 bases between the two ends. Written as DNA, the CDR3 is TGTGCTAGTGGTTTGGTACAAGGAGGGATGAACACTGAAGCTTTCTTT. Amino acid sequence: CASGLVQGGMNTEAFF.

The V and J genes are TRBV7-6 and TRBJ2-2; the D gene is possibly TRBD2 (6 bases). Trimming shortened V by 1 base and J by 5 bases, and 14 bases separated the two germline ends. The germline V gene has CDR1 SGHVS and CDR2 FNYEAQ. The CDR3 spans 16 residues. The CDR3 sequence is CASSLGGLAYTGELFF. CDR3 nucleotides: TGTGCCAGCAGCTTAGGTGGCCTAGCGTATACCGGGGAGCTGTTTTTT.